These T cell receptor beta chains were read from a single sample in a study of OX40 agonist ivuxolimab in advanced cancers. The data were produced by immunoSEQ multiplex PCR, yet TCRdb's version contains in-frame clones alone and is incomplete. The repertoire holds approximately 78,000 clones, about 83% seen once, with 6.5% to 7.5% in the top ten. Source: CD4+ or CD8+ T cells sorted from blood, taken in a trial of the OX40 agonist ivuxolimab. The source is an adult with an advanced solid tumor such as melanoma, head and neck, liver or kidney cancer. Each CDR3 is given with its conserved first and last residue. The order of the fields is clone size, D gene, V gene, J gene, CDR3 protein, CDR3 DNA. A D gene is named only where the DNA matches it firmly. The listing skips clone size in some rows; elsewhere it reads once, few, many or a size class.

NA	NA	TRBV5-8	TRBJ2-2	CATETGQNTGELFF	TGTGCCACGGAAACGGGACAGAACACCGGGGAGCTGTTTTTT
NA	NA	TRBV29-1	TRBJ1-1	CSALGLSNTEAFF	TGCAGCGCCCTGGGACTTTCGAACACTGAAGCTTTCTTT
once	NA	TRBV5-6	TRBJ1-1	CASSLNTEAFF	TGTGCCAGCAGCCTTAACACTGAAGCTTTCTTT
NA	NA	TRBV11-3	TRBJ2-2	CASSFSGGRGAGELFF	TGTGCCAGCAGCTTTTCCGGAGGCAGGGGGGCCGGGGAGCTGTTTTTT
NA	NA	TRBV28	TRBJ2-7	CASSRDNQAYEQYF	TGTGCCAGCAGTCGGGACAACCAAGCCTACGAGCAGTACTTC
once	NA	TRBV6-6	TRBJ1-2	CASSYSPRDTGYTF	TGTGCCAGCAGTTACTCGCCAAGGGATACTGGCTACACCTTC
NA	NA	TRBV6-1	TRBJ1-3	CAGRRSSGNTIYF	TGTGCCGGAAGACGAAGCTCTGGAAACACCATATATTTT
NA	TRBD2	TRBV9	TRBJ2-1	CASSLPGLAEYNEQFF	TGTGCCAGCAGCCTTCCGGGACTAGCGGAGTACAATGAGCAGTTCTTC
NA	TRBD1	TRBV7-2	TRBJ2-7	CASSLGSGTGWYEQYF	TGTGCCAGCAGCTTAGGGTCGGGGACAGGGTGGTACGAGCAGTACTTC
NA	TRBD1	TRBV11-3	TRBJ2-2	CASSFGTGKNRELFF	TGTGCCAGCAGCTTCGGGACAGGAAAGAACCGGGAGCTGTTTTTT
NA	NA	TRBV4-2	TRBJ1-3	CASSPLGRGNSGNTIYF	TGTGCCAGCAGCCCCCTAGGGAGGGGGAACTCTGGAAACACCATATATTTT
NA	NA	TRBV21-1	TRBJ2-1	CASSKDGQDPYNEQFF	TGTGCCAGCAGCAAAGATGGACAGGACCCCTACAATGAGCAGTTCTTC
NA	NA	TRBV5-4	TRBJ2-1	CASSLMPGAYNEQFF	TGTGCCAGCAGCTTGATGCCAGGGGCCTACAATGAGCAGTTCTTC
NA	NA	TRBV19	TRBJ1-6	CASSIRRDPSPLHF	TGTGCCAGTAGTATTAGAAGGGACCCATCACCCCTCCACTTT
NA	TRBD2	TRBV5-1	TRBJ2-5	CASSAGLGKETQYF	TGCGCCAGCAGCGCGGGACTAGGTAAAGAGACCCAGTACTTC
once	TRBD1	TRBV5-1	TRBJ1-6	CASSTGQLDSPLHF	TGCGCCAGCAGCACGGGACAGCTCGATTCACCCCTCCACTTT
NA	NA	TRBV4-2	TRBJ1-5	CASSQGRNQPQHF	TGTGCCAGCAGCCAAGGCCGCAATCAGCCCCAGCATTTT
NA	NA	TRBV30	TRBJ2-3	CALSRNSFGTDTQYF	TGTGCTTTGAGTAGGAATTCGTTTGGCACAGATACGCAGTATTTT
once	NA	TRBV4-2	TRBJ1-2	CASSPRDGYGYTF	TGTGCCAGCAGCCCAAGGGACGGGTATGGCTACACCTTC
NA	NA	TRBV27	TRBJ2-7	CASSLPSYEQYF	TGTGCCAGCAGTTTACCATCCTACGAGCAGTACTTC
NA	NA	TRBV5-1	TRBJ2-3	CASSLAVETDTQYF	TGCGCCAGCAGCTTGGCGGTTGAGACAGATACGCAGTATTTT
NA	NA	TRBV7-2	TRBJ1-4	CASSFGGTLKREKLFF	TGTGCCAGCAGCTTTGGAGGGACCCTGAAGAGGGAAAAACTGTTTTTT
NA	NA	TRBV9	TRBJ2-1	CASSPEGTIIEQFF	TGTGCCAGCAGCCCAGAGGGAACTATAATCGAGCAGTTCTTC
NA	NA	TRBV7-2	TRBJ2-3	CASSLAGVRTDTQYF	TGTGCCAGCAGCTTAGCGGGAGTTCGCACAGATACGCAGTATTTT
NA	NA	TRBV30	TRBJ1-2	CTFERRGYGYTF	TGTACCTTTGAGAGACGGGGCTATGGCTACACCTTC
NA	NA	TRBV5-4	TRBJ2-7	CASSPDPGLASYEQYF	TGTGCCAGCAGCCCCGACCCGGGACTGGCATCCTACGAGCAGTACTTC
once	NA	TRBV6-1	TRBJ1-2	CASSEARPEGYTF	TGTGCCAGCAGTGAAGCGAGACCCGAGGGCTACACCTTC
NA	TRBD2	TRBV7-2	TRBJ2-3	CASSLASGAGVSDTQYF	TGTGCCAGCAGCTTGGCCTCGGGAGCGGGAGTTTCAGATACGCAGTATTTT
NA	NA	TRBV11-3	TRBJ2-7	CASTSSPYEQYF	TGTGCCAGCACCTCCTCTCCCTACGAGCAGTACTTC
NA	TRBD2	TRBV7-2	TRBJ2-3	CASSLVGLAGKDTQYF	TGTGCCAGCAGCTTAGTGGGACTAGCGGGGAAGGATACGCAGTATTTT
NA	TRBD2	TRBV7-2	TRBJ2-3	CASSPGTGTSGKGGTQYF	TGTGCCAGCAGCCCAGGGACCGGGACTAGCGGCAAAGGGGGTACGCAGTATTTT
NA	NA	TRBV5-1	TRBJ1-3	CASSLEGNTAGNTIYF	TGCGCCAGCAGCTTGGAGGGGAATACGGCTGGAAACACCATATATTTT
NA	NA	TRBV4-1	TRBJ1-3	CASSPRDNSGNTIYF	TGCGCCAGCAGCCCTCGGGACAACTCTGGAAACACCATATATTTT
NA	NA	TRBV10-3	TRBJ1-1	CAISDPRDGTEAFF	TGTGCCATCAGTGATCCCAGGGATGGGACTGAAGCTTTCTTT
NA	NA	TRBV5-1	TRBJ2-4	CASSLITAKNIQYF	TGCGCCAGCAGCTTGATTACCGCCAAAAACATTCAGTACTTC
NA	TRBD2	TRBV7-2	TRBJ2-7	CASSYLAGGNYEQYF	TGTGCCAGCAGCTATTTAGCGGGAGGGAACTACGAGCAGTACTTC
NA	NA	TRBV6-5	TRBJ2-2	CASSYFGGELFF	TGTGCCAGCAGTTACTTCGGCGGGGAGCTGTTTTTT
NA	TRBD1	TRBV11-2	TRBJ2-7	CASSLATGGYEQYF	TGTGCCAGCAGCTTAGCTACAGGGGGGTACGAGCAGTACTTC
NA	TRBD1	TRBV2	TRBJ1-1	CASLKTGGVNTEAFF	TGTGCCAGCTTAAAAACAGGGGGCGTTAACACTGAAGCTTTCTTT
NA	NA	TRBV5-1	TRBJ2-7	CASSSQPDSPLYF	TGCGCCAGCAGCTCTCAACCGGACAGCCCGCTCTACTTC
NA	NA	TRBV18	TRBJ2-3	CASSPPGQGIGDTQYF	TGTGCCAGCTCACCACCGGGCCAGGGGATTGGAGATACGCAGTATTTT
NA	NA	TRBV5-1	TRBJ2-3	CASSLRGLVSTDTQYF	TGCGCCAGCAGCTTGCGGGGATTGGTGAGCACAGATACGCAGTATTTT
many	NA	TRBV2	TRBJ1-2	CASSTDRLYGYTF	TGTGCCAGCAGTACCGACAGGCTCTATGGCTACACCTTC
NA	NA	TRBV11-1	TRBJ2-7	CASSPGQRTYEQYF	TGTGCCAGCAGCCCGGGACAAAGAACCTACGAGCAGTACTTC
NA	NA	TRBV6-6	TRBJ1-2	CASSNRVVGYTF	TGTGCCAGCAGTAACAGGGTTGTCGGCTACACCTTC
NA	TRBD1	TRBV4-1	TRBJ2-7	CASSQGGQAYEQYF	TGCGCCAGCAGCCAAGGAGGACAGGCCTACGAGCAGTACTTC
NA	NA	TRBV5-1	TRBJ1-2	CASSRTDNYGYTF	TGCGCCAGCAGTCGAACAGATAACTATGGCTACACCTTC
NA	NA	TRBV2	TRBJ2-1	CASRGVGGPNEQFF	TGTGCCAGCAGAGGTGTCGGGGGCCCTAATGAGCAGTTCTTC
NA	TRBD2	TRBV30	TRBJ2-5	CAWSYGTSLRQETQYF	TGTGCCTGGAGTTATGGGACTAGCTTAAGACAAGAGACCCAGTACTTC
NA	TRBD2	TRBV7-6	TRBJ2-1	CASSPTGLAGNEQFF	TGTGCCAGCAGCCCTACCGGACTAGCGGGTAATGAGCAGTTCTTC
NA	NA	TRBV19	TRBJ1-5	CASSISRDGVVPQHF	TGTGCCAGTAGTATCTCCCGGGACGGAGTAGTGCCCCAGCATTTT
once	TRBD1	TRBV7-9	TRBJ2-3	CASSPRQGSYTDTQYF	TGTGCCAGCAGCCCAAGACAGGGTTCCTACACAGATACGCAGTATTTT
NA	NA	TRBV11-2	TRBJ2-1	CASSLGGVNNEQFF	TGTGCCAGCAGCTTAGGGGGGGTCAACAATGAGCAGTTCTTC
few	NA	TRBV30	TRBJ1-1	CACKQRENTEAFF	TGTGCCTGCAAACAGAGGGAGAACACTGAAGCTTTCTTT